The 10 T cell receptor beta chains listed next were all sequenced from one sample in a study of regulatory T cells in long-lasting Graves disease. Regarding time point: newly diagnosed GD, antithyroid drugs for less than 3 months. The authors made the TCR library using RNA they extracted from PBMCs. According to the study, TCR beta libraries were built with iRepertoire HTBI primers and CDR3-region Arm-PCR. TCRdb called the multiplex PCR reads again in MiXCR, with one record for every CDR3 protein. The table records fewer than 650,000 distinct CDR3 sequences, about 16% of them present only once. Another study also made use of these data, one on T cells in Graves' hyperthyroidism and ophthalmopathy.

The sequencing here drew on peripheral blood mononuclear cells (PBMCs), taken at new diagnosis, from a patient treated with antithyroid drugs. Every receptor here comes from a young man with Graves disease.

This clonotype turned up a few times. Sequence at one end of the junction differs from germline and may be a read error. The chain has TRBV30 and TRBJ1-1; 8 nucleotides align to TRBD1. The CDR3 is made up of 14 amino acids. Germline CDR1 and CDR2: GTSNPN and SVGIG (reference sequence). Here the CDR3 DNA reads TGTACCTGGAGTGTAACAGGGGGGCACACTGAAGCTTTCTTT. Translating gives CTWSVTGGHTEAFF.

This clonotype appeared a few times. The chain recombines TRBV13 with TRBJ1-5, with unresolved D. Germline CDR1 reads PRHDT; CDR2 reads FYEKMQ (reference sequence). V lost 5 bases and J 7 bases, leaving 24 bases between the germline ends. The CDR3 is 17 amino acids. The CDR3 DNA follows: TGTGCCAGCAGCCCAGAAAACAGCCCCGAAGGCTTCCAGCCCCAGCATTTT. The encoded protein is CASSPENSPEGFQPQHF.

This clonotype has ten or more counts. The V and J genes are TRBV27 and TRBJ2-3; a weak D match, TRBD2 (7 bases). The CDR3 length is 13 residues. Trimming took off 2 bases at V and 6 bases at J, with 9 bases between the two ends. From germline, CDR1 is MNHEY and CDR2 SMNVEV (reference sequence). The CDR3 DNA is TGTGCCAGCAGTTTAGGGAGGGGGGATACGCAGTATTTT. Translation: CASSLGRGDTQYF.

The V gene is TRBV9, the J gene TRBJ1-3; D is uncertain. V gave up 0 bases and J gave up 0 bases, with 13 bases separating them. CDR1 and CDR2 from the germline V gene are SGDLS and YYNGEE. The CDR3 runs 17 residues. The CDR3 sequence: CASSVAQEALSGNTIYF. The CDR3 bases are TGTGCCAGCAGCGTAGCCCAGGAGGCACTCTCTGGAAACACCATATATTTT.

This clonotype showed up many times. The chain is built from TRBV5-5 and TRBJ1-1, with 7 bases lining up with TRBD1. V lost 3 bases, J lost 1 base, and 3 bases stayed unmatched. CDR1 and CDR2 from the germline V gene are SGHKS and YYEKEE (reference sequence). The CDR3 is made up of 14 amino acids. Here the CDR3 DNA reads TGTGCCAGCAGCTGGAGACAGGGGAACACTGAAGCTTTCTTT. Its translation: CASSWRQGNTEAFF.

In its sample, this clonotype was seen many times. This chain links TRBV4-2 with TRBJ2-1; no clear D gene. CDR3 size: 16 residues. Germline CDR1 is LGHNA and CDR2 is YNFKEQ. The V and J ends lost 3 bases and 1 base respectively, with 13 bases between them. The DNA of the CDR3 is TGTGCCAGCAGCCAGACTGCCACGGGTTCCTACAATGAGCAGTTCTTC. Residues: CASSQTATGSYNEQFF.

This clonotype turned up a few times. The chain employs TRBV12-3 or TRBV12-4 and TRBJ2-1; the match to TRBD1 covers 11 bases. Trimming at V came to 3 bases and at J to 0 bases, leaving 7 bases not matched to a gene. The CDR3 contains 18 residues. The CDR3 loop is CASSLDRGLASSYNEQFF. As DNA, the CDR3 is TGTGCCAGCAGTTTGGACAGGGGGCTAGCGAGCTCCTACAATGAGCAGTTCTTC.

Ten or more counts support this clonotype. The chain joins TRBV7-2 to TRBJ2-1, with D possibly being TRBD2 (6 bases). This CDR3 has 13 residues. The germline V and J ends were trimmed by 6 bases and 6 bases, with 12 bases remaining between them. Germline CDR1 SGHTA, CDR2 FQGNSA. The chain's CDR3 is CASRGSGVNEQFF. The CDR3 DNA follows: TGTGCCAGCAGGGGGTCGGGGGTCAATGAGCAGTTCTTC.

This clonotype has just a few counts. CDR3: CATSDPRGRGETQYF. The CDR3 DNA reads as TGTGCCACCAGTGATCCAAGGGGGCGAGGGGAGACCCAGTACTTC. The chain joins TRBV24-1 to TRBJ2-5, with 7 bases aligning to TRBD1. The CDR3 runs 15 residues. Germline V gene lookup returns CDR1 KGHDR and CDR2 SFDVKD. With 3 bases clipped from V and 5 bases from J, the junction kept 8 bases outside the gene matches.

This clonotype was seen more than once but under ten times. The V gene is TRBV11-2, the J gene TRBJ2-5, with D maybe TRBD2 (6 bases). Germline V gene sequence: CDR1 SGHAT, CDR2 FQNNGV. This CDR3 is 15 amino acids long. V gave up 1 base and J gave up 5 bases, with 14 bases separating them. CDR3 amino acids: CASSLGAGSLETQYF. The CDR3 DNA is TGTGCCAGCAGCTTAGGAGCCGGGAGTTTGGAGACCCAGTACTTC.